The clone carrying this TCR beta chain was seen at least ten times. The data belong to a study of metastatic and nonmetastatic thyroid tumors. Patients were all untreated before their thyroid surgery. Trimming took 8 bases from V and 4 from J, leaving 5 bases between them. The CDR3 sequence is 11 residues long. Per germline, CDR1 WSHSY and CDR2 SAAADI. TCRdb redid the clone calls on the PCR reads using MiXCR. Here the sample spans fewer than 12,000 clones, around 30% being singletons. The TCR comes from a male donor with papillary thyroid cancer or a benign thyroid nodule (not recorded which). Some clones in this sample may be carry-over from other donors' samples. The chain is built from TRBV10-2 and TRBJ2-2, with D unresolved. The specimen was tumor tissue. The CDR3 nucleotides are TGCGCCAGCTCCGTCACCGGGGAGCTGTTTTTT. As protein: CASSVTGELFF.